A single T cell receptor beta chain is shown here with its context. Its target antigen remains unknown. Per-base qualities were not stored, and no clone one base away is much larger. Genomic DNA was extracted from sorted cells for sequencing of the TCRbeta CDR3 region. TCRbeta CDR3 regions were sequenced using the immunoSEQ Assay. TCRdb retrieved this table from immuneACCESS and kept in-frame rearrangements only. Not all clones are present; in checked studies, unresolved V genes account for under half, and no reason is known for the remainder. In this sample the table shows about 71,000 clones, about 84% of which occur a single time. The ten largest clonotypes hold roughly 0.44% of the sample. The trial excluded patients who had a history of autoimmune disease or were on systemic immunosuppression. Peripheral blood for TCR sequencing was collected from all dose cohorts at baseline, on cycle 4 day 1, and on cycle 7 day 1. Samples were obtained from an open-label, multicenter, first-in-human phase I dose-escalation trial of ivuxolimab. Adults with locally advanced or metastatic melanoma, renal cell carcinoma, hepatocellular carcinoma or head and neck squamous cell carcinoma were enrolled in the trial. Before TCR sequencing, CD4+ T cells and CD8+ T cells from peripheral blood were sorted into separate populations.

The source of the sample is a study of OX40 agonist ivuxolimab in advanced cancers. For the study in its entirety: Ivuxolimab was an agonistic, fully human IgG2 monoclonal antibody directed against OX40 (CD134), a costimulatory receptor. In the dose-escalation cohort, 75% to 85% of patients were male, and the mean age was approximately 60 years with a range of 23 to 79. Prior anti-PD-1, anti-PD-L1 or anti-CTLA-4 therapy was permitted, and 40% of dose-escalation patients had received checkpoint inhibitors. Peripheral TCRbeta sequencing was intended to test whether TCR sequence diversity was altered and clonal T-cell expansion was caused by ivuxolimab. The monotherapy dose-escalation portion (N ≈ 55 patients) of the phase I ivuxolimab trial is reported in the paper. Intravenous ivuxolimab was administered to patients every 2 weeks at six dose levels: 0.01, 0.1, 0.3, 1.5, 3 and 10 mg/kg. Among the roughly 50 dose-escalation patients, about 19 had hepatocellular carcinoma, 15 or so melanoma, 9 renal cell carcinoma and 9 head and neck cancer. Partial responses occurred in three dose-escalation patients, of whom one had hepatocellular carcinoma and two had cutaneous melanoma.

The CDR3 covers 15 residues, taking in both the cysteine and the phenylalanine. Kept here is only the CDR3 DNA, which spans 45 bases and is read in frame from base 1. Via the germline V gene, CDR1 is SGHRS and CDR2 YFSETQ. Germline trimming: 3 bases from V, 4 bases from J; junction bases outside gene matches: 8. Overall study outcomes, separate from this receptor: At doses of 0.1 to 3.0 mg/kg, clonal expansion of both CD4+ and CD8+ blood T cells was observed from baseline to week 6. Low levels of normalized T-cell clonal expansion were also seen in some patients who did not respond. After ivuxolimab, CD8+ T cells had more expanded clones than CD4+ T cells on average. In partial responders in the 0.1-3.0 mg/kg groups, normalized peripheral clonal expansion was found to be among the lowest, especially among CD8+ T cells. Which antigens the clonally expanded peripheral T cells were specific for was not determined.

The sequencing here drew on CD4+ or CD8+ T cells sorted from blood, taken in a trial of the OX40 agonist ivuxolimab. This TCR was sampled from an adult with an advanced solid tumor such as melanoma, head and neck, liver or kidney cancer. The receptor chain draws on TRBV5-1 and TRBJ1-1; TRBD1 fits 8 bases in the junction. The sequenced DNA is TGCGCCAGCAGCTCCATACAGGGGGGAATCACTGAAGCTTTCTTT. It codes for CASSSIQGGITEAFF.